The clone carrying this TCR beta chain was found a few times. Its antigen remains unidentified. From the 5' RACE reads, TCRdb called clonotypes with MiXCR, one entry per CDR3 protein. This sample has around 480,000 distinct CDR3 sequences, with roughly 13% found just once. This entry comes from a study of identical twins. Germline values: CDR1 SGHTA, CDR2 FQGTGA. The V and J ends lost 1 base and 6 bases respectively, with 6 bases between them. CDR3 length: 13 amino acids. General study findings and limits: While abundant cord blood beta clonotypes carried fewer insertions, memory repertoires showed no such pattern.

This sample was also put to use in a study of yellow fever vaccine responses in identical twins.

This receptor was taken from a young woman in good health. The sequencing sample was made of CD4+ T cells sorted from blood. This chain uses TRBV7-3 with TRBJ2-2, with no clear D. The CDR3 nucleotides read TGTGCCAGCAGCTTAATGCCACCCGGGGAGCTGTTTTTT. This encodes CASSLMPPGELFF.